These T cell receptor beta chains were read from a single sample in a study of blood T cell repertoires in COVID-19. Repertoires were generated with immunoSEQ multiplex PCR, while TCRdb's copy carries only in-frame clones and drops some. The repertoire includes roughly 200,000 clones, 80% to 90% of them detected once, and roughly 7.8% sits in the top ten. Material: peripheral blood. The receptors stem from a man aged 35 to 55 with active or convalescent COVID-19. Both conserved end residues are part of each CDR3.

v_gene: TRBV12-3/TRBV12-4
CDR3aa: CASSPGRGGYTF

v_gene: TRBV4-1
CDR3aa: CASSHGTRDRLQTNYGYTF

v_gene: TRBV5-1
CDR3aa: CASSLNTREAFF

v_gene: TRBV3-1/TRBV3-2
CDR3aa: CASSAGQGVDTQYF

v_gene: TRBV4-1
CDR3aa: CASSPLWAGLTDTQYF

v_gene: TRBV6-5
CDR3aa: CARGGQVDEKLFF

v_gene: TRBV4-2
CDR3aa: CASSQDGAGVADTQYF

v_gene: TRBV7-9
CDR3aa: CASSRGQGTDTQYF

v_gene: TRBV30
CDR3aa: CAWSTVNSPLHF

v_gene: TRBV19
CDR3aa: CASSNGTGNQPQHF

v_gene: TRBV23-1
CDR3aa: CGQQGELAREANTGELFF

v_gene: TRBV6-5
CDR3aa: CATRDRGWVEAFF

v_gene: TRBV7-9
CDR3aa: CASSLVLTGANYGYTF

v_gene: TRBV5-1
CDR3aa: CASSLGAGTVSYEQYF

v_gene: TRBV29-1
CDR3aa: CSVDYTLGYTF

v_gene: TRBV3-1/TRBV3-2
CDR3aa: CASSPRSRSSYNEQFF

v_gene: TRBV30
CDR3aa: CAWSGQGNTEAFF

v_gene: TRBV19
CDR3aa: CASSMGQASQATNEKLFF

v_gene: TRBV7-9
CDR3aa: CASSPQVYNEQFF

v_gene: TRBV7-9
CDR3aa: CASSLIPGQGAVNGYTF

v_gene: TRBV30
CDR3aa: CAWSWGGDTEAFF

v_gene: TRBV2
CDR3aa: CASSQWHEQFF

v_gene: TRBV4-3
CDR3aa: CASSQDTVTEAFF

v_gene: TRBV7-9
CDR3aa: CASSLGETQTGNTIYF

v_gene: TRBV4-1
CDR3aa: CASSQDPFGDNRGYGYTF

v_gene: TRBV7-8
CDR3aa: CASSRRQGINTGELFF

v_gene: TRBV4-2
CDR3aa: CASSQDTGYLNEKLFF

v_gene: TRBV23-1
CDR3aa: CASSHPWSRAKETQYF

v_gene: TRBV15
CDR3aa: CATSAWQGTSGNTIYF

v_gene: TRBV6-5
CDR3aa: CASRRQGPDEQYF

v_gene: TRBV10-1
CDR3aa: CASSEGLNEQFF

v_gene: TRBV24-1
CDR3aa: CATSDPMGGRTDTQYF

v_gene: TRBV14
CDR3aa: CASSQDRGTGRYNEQFF

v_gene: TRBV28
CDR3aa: CASRPGTQGNTIYF

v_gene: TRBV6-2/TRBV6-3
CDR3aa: CASSPGTRYYEQYF

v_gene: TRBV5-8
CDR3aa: CASSPVGDGVTQPQHF

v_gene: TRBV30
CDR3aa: CAWATGDRGTGELFF

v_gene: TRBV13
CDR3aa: CASSPERQSYEQYF

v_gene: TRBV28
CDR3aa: CASSLGGRYEQYF

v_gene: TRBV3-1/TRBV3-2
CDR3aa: CASSQDRANSGNTIYF

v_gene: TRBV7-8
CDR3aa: CASSTTPQLTYEQYF

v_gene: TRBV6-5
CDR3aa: CASSYRTSGLGDEQFF

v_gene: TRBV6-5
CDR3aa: CASNDRGLGYTF

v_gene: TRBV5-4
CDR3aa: CASSPRERADTQYF

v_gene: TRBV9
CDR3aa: CASSPFPNTEAFF

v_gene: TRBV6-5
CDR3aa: CASSLPGTGPYEQYF

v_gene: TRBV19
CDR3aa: CASSTRDSPYGYTF

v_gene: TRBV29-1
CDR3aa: CSVAPTNRGRLEETQYF

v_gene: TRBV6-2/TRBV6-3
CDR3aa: CASSYSTGSNYGYTF

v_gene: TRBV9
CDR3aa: CASSVGPGTSSYEQYF

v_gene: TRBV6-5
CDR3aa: CASSRGGVNEQFF

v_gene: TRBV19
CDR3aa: CASNGQPYGYTF

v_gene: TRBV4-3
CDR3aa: CASSQAYRGQGGQPQHF

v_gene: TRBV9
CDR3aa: CASSAGTSVIQETQYF

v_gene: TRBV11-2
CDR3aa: CASTAGTGSTGELFF